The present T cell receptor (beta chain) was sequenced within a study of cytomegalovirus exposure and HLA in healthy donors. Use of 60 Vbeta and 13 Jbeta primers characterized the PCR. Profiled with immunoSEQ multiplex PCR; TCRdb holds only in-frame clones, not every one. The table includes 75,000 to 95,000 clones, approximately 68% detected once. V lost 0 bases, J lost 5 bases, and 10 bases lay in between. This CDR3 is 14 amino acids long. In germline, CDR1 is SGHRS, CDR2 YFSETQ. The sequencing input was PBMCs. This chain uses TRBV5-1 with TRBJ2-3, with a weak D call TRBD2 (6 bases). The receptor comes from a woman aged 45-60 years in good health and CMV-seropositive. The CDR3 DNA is TGCGCCAGCAGCTTGGTCGGGGGAGTAGATACGCAGTATTTT. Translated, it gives CASSLVGGVDTQYF.